These 26 T cell receptor beta chains originate from one sample sequenced in a study of beta chain features in type 1 diabetes. The investigators reverse transcribed all of the isolated RNA, so they sequenced expressed TCRB transcripts. Measured with immunoSEQ multiplex PCR; TCRdb has only the in-frame clones, and not every one. The sample contains about 250,000 clones, approximately 14% of which appear only once. Sequenced sample: naive CD4+ T cells from blood. These receptors all stem from a woman in her forties in good health.

This chain links TRBV7-9 with TRBJ1-4; no clear D gene. The V end lost 3 bases, the J end lost 8 bases, and 13 bases lay between the germline ends. CDR1 is SEHNR, CDR2 FQNEAQ, per germline (reference sequence). The CDR3 totals 14 residues. CDR3 sequence (DNA): TGTGCCAGCAGCTTGAGAGGGCAGAACGAAAAACTGTTTTTT. It translates to CASSLRGQNEKLFF.

The rearrangement links TRBV29-1 to TRBJ1-1; TRBD1 agrees at 7 bases. CDR1 is SQVTM and CDR2 is ANQGSEA in the germline V gene. V was pared by 8 bases and J by 0 bases, with 6 bases of the junction left unmatched. CDR3 size: 13 residues. The CDR3 protein is CSSGDSMNTEAFF. Here the CDR3 DNA reads TGCAGCTCCGGGGACAGTATGAACACTGAAGCTTTCTTT. The full variable domain, rest sourced from reference TRBV29-1 and TRBJ1-1, is SAVISQKPSRDICQRGTSLTIQCQVDSQVTMMFWYRQQPGQSLTLIATANQGSEATYESGFVIDKFPISRPNLTFSTLTVSNMSPEDSSIYLCSSGDSMNTEAFFGQGTRLTVV.

This clone was counted between two and nine times. The rearrangement uses TRBV25-1 and TRBJ2-5, with D perhaps matching TRBD2 (6 bases). Germline values: CDR1 MGHDK, CDR2 SYGVNS. V lost 0 bases, J lost 3 bases, and 14 bases lay in between. The CDR3 loop spans 16 amino acids. The CDR3 here is CASSEYGGSGKETQYF. CDR3 nucleotide sequence: TGTGCCAGCAGTGAATATGGGGGGTCGGGTAAAGAGACCCAGTACTTC. Based on the CDR3 plus reference TRBV25-1 and TRBJ2-5, the full variable domain is EADIYQTPRYLVIGTGKKITLECSQTMGHDKMYWYQQDPGMELHLIHYSYGVNSTEKGDLSSESTVSRIRTEHFPLTLESARPSHTSQYLCASSEYGGSGKETQYFGPGTRLLVL.

This clone showed up just a few times. The chain recombines TRBV5-1 with TRBJ1-6; D possibly corresponds to TRBD1 (5 bases). The length of the CDR3 is 15 residues. CDR1 SGHRS and CDR2 YFSETQ come from the germline V gene. V lost 4 bases, J lost 5 bases, and 13 bases lay in between. CDR3 DNA sequence: TGCGCCAGCAGCCCTTCCGGGGGTGATAATTCACCCCTCCACTTT. It yields the protein CASSPSGGDNSPLHF.

The V gene is TRBV5-8, the J gene TRBJ2-7; 7 nucleotides align to TRBD1. Trimming at V came to 1 base and at J to 5 bases, leaving 12 bases not matched to a gene. The germline V gene has CDR1 SGHTS and CDR2 YDEGEE. The length of the CDR3 is 16 residues. CDR3 protein: CASSLTGSGQLHEQYF. DNA of the CDR3: TGTGCCAGCAGCTTGACCGGTTCGGGACAGTTACACGAGCAGTACTTC. Full variable domain (outside the CDR3, taken from reference TRBV5-8 and TRBJ2-7): EAGVTQSPTHLIKTRGQQATLRCSPISGHTSVYWYQQALGLGLQFLLWYDEGEERNRGNFPPRFSGRQFPNYSSELNVNALELEDSALYLCASSLTGSGQLHEQYFGPGTRLTVT.

This clone was seen more than once but under ten times. The CDR3 sequence: CASSLMDRRHQPQHF. Here the CDR3 DNA reads TGTGCCAGCAGCTTGATGGACAGGCGTCATCAGCCCCAGCATTTT. The rearrangement uses TRBV5-6 and TRBJ1-5; the match to TRBD1 covers 7 bases. Germline trimming cut 1 base from V and 5 bases from J; bases unmatched to any gene: 6. Germline CDR1 SGHDT, CDR2 YYEEEE. CDR3 length equals 15 residues.

The chain has TRBV4-1 and TRBJ1-4, with 8 nucleotides matching TRBD1. Germline CDR1 is MGHRA and CDR2 is YSYEKL. After removal of 1 base from V and 2 bases from J, the junction contained 9 bases not matched to a gene. This CDR3 is 18 amino acids long. The CDR3 protein is CASSQGGQGRSTNEKLFF. The CDR3, as DNA: TGCGCCAGCAGCCAAGGAGGACAGGGCCGCTCGACTAATGAAAAACTGTTTTTT.

This clone came up once. The V gene is TRBV13, the J gene TRBJ2-5; 7 positions agree with TRBD1. This CDR3 spans 13 amino acids. V was clipped by 5 bases and J by 3 bases; unmatched bases: 3. Germline CDR1 and CDR2: PRHDT and FYEKMQ (reference sequence). The CDR3: CASSPGQKETQYF. The CDR3 DNA follows: TGTGCCAGCAGCCCGGGACAGAAAGAGACCCAGTACTTC.

This sequence joins TRBV7-2 and TRBJ2-5; 7 nucleotides agree with TRBD1. CDR1 and CDR2 (germline): SGHTA, FQGNSA. Germline trimming cut 3 bases from V and 5 bases from J; bases unmatched to any gene: 12. The CDR3 is 16 amino acids. This CDR3 is CASSFWTGLGVETQYF. Written as DNA, the CDR3 is TGTGCCAGCAGCTTTTGGACAGGCCTCGGGGTGGAGACCCAGTACTTC.

V gene TRBV9 combines with J gene TRBJ1-4; the match to TRBD1 covers 7 bases. J was trimmed by 7 bases and V by 4 bases; bases with no gene match: 7. CDR3 length: 14 amino acids. Looked up from germline, CDR1 is SGDLS and CDR2 is YYNGEE. This CDR3 is CASSFRQGGEKLFF. The DNA of the CDR3 is TGTGCCAGCAGCTTTCGACAGGGCGGTGAAAAACTGTTTTTT.

The J gene is TRBJ1-2, the V gene TRBV5-4; 8 bases line up with TRBD1. V lost 4 bases to trimming and J lost 7 bases; unmatched junction nucleotides: 15. Germline V gene sequence: CDR1 SGHNT, CDR2 YYREEE (reference sequence). The CDR3 covers 16 residues. The DNA of the CDR3 is TGTGCCAGCAGCCTCTCCCAACAGGGGGTTACTTCTGGCTACACCTTC. It yields the protein CASSLSQQGVTSGYTF.

The sample holds a few counts of this clone. The chain joins TRBV4-2 to TRBJ2-2; a weak D match, TRBD1 (5 bases). The CDR3 consists of 16 residues. The germline V gene has CDR1 LGHNA and CDR2 YNFKEQ. Trimming cost V 4 bases and J 3 bases, with 15 bases left between them. DNA of the CDR3: TGTGCCAGCAGCCCCTCTGACAGCGTTGACACCGGGGAGCTGTTTTTT. Its protein is CASSPSDSVDTGELFF.

This chain uses TRBV4-1 with TRBJ2-7; 9 bases align to TRBD1. Germline V CDR1 and CDR2: MGHRA, YSYEKL. V shed 1 base, J shed 5 bases, and the junction held 3 bases outside the gene matches. The CDR3 runs 14 residues. The CDR3 reads CASSQGDRDHEQYF. CDR3 nucleotide sequence: TGCGCCAGCAGCCAAGGGGACAGGGACCACGAGCAGTACTTC.

The chain uses TRBV7-2 and TRBJ1-4, with a possible D match to TRBD1 (6 bases). The V gene lost 2 bases and the J gene lost 8 bases, with 12 bases spanning the gap. Germline CDR1 is SGHTA and CDR2 is FQGNSA. The CDR3 has 14 residues. The CDR3 reads CASSLSPGQEKLFF. CDR3 nucleotide sequence: TGTGCCAGCAGCTTATCCCCAGGACAGGAAAAACTGTTTTTT.

The J gene is TRBJ2-3, the V gene TRBV9; D is undetermined. V lost 3 bases and J lost 2, with 13 bases in between. Germline assignment: CDR1 SGDLS and CDR2 YYNGEE. CDR3 length equals 15 residues. CDR3 sequence: CASSGRGQYTDTQYF. The CDR3 DNA reads as TGTGCCAGCAGCGGGAGAGGCCAGTACACAGATACGCAGTATTTT.

The chain links TRBV6-5 to TRBJ2-3; D is unresolved. The CDR3 consists of 13 residues. Germline CDR1 MNHEY, CDR2 SVGAGI. Trimming stripped 6 bases from V and 1 base from J, with 8 bases between. The CDR3 sequence is CASRAGRTDTQYF. CDR3 DNA: TGTGCCAGCAGGGCTGGCCGCACAGATACGCAGTATTTT.

This chain links TRBV7-9 with TRBJ1-2; D is possibly TRBD1 (6 bases). CDR3 length: 15 residues. Trimming left V 4 bases short and J 5 bases short, with 17 bases between. Germline V gene lookup returns CDR1 SEHNR and CDR2 FQNEAQ (reference sequence). CDR3: CASSSDRGVTYGYTF. As DNA, the CDR3 is TGTGCCAGCAGCTCGGACAGAGGGGTAACGTATGGCTACACCTTC.

The chain carries TRBV7-8 and TRBJ1-5; unclear D gene. Trimming took 0 bases from V and 0 from J, leaving 9 bases between them. CDR3 size: 16 residues. Germline V gene sequence: CDR1 SGHVS, CDR2 FQNEAQ. As DNA, the CDR3 is TGTGCCAGCAGCTTAGCTGGGAGGTATAGCAATCAGCCCCAGCATTTT. This gives the protein CASSLAGRYSNQPQHF.

The rearrangement uses TRBV6-1 and TRBJ2-1; D is perhaps TRBD1 (6 bases). V lost 5 bases and J 2 bases, leaving 13 bases between the germline ends. Germline-derived CDR1 and CDR2 are MNHNS and SASEGT. The CDR3 runs 15 residues. CDR3 in DNA: TGTGCCAGCAGTACAACCGGGACAACCTACAATGAGCAGTTCTTC. This codes for CASSTTGTTYNEQFF.

This sequence joins TRBV5-1 and TRBJ2-2, with 16 bases identical to TRBD2. The CDR3 extends over 19 amino acids. After removal of 3 bases from V and 1 base from J, the junction contained 6 bases not matched to a gene. Germline V gene lookup returns CDR1 SGHRS and CDR2 YFSETQ. CDR3 sequence reads: CASSSAGTSGGVNTGELFF. The CDR3 coding sequence is TGCGCCAGCAGCTCGGCGGGGACTAGCGGGGGGGTGAACACCGGGGAGCTGTTTTTT.

The rearrangement joins TRBV2 to TRBJ1-6, with D maybe TRBD1 (6 bases). Trimming shortened V by 8 bases and J by 0 bases, and 14 bases separated the two germline ends. Germline CDR1 SNHLY, CDR2 FYNNEI. The CDR3 is 16 amino acids. The CDR3 bases are TGTGCCAGCGTTGCGGACAGAAGCTCCTATAATTCACCCCTCCACTTT. This translates into CASVADRSSYNSPLHF.

This rearrangement joins TRBV9 to TRBJ2-7; D might be TRBD2 (7 bases). Trimming shortened V by 0 bases and J by 4 bases, and 14 bases separated the two germline ends. This CDR3 region has 15 residues. Germline values: CDR1 SGDLS, CDR2 YYNGEE. The CDR3 sequence is CASSVEAGAEYEQYF. Written as DNA, the CDR3 is TGTGCCAGCAGCGTAGAGGCGGGGGCTGAGTACGAGCAGTACTTC.

The V and J genes are TRBV18 and TRBJ1-3; 7 bases map to TRBD1. The CDR3 length is 14 residues. J was trimmed by 4 bases and V by 1 base; bases with no gene match: 1. Germline CDR1 reads KGHSH; CDR2 reads LQKENI. The CDR3 is CASSPQDRGNTIYF. The CDR3 DNA reads TGTGCCAGCTCACCACAGGACAGGGGAAACACCATATATTTT.

The chain recombines TRBV7-8 with TRBJ2-2, with D maybe TRBD2 (5 bases). The germline CDR1 and CDR2 sequences are SGHVS and FQNEAQ. V was shortened by 5 bases and J by 4 bases, with 11 bases between the two germline ends. The CDR3 covers 14 residues. Written as DNA, the CDR3 is TGTGCCAGCAGCCCTAGGCGGGCCACCGGGGAGCTGTTTTTT. This translates into CASSPRRATGELFF. Looking up the rest from reference TRBV7-8 and TRBJ2-2 gives the full variable domain: GAGVSQSPRYKVAKRGQDVALRCDPISGHVSLFWYQQALGQGPEFLTYFQNEAQLDKSGLPSDRFFAERPEGSVSTLKIQRTQQEDSAVYLCASSPRRATGELFFGEGSRLTVL.

This clone was observed a few times. This rearrangement joins TRBV7-9 to TRBJ1-2; TRBD1 matches at 9 bases. V lost 3 bases to trimming and J lost 8 bases; unmatched junction nucleotides: 1. The length of the CDR3 is 12 residues. Germline assignment: CDR1 SEHNR and CDR2 FQNEAQ (reference sequence). CDR3 residues: CASSFGTGGYTF. CDR3 DNA sequence: TGTGCCAGCAGCTTCGGGACAGGGGGCTACACCTTC.

This clone showed up just a few times. This chain joins TRBV4-1 and TRBJ2-3, with TRBD2 matching over 7 bases. This CDR3 region has 16 residues. V was clipped by 0 bases and J by 0 bases; unmatched bases: 3. CDR1 is MGHRA, CDR2 YSYEKL, per germline. The CDR3 DNA reads TGCGCCAGCAGCCAAGAGTGGACTAGTAGCACAGATACGCAGTATTTT. Translation: CASSQEWTSSTDTQYF.